One sample yielded the 10 T cell receptor delta chains listed below, sequenced in a study of gammadelta T cells in human blood. TCRdb reapplied CATT to the RT-PCR reads. In the table there are roughly 800 delta-chain clones, around 51% of which are singletons. Sequenced input: Vgamma9Vdelta2 gamma-delta T cells from infant blood. These receptors were collected from a human donor.

This clone came up once. This likely stems from a read error, as it lies one base from a far larger clone. The V gene is TRDV2, the J gene TRDJ2, with 9 bases fitting TRDD3. Germline V lookup: CDR1 GEAIGNYY, CDR2 EKD. This CDR3 has 13 residues. The CDR3 region is CACDTWGIAQRFF. DNA for the CDR3: TGTGCCTGTGACACCTGGGGGATAGCACAACGCTTCTTT.

By sample fraction, this clone is medium-sized. A much larger clonotype is one base distant, so this may be a read error. This same CDR3 is encoded by further DNA sequences in the sample. The V gene is TRDV2, the J gene TRDJ3; TRDD3 agrees at 8 bases. This CDR3 comprises 19 residues. Germline CDR1 GEAIGNYY, CDR2 EKD. The CDR3: CACDTVHWGFSWDTRQMFF. CDR3 DNA: TGTGCCTGTGACACCGTGCACTGGGGGTTCTCCTGGGACACTCGACAGATGTTTTTC.

Within the sample, this clone is medium-sized. Just one base apart from a much larger clone, this may be a read error. The same CDR3 can be traced to other DNA sequences in this sample. The rearrangement uses TRDV2 and TRDJ1; 10 nucleotides align to TRDD3. V gave up 2 bases and J gave up 2 bases; unmatched junction bases: 1. The CDR3 totals 14 residues. Germline V gene sequence: CDR1 GEAIGNYY, CDR2 EKD. The CDR3: CACDKLGDTDKLIF. The CDR3 DNA reads as TGTGCCTGTGACAAACTGGGGGATACCGATAAACTCATCTTT.

Remarks on this clone: A far larger clone is only one base removed, so a read error is likely. V gene TRDV2 combines with J gene TRDJ3; 12 nucleotides match TRDD3. The CDR3 has 21 residues. CDR1 GEAIGNYY and CDR2 EKD come from the germline V gene. The CDR3 nucleotides are TGTGCCTGTGACTCGTTACTGGGGGATACCGGCCTCTCCTGGGAAACCCGACAGATGTTTTTC. It encodes CACDSLLGDTGLSWETRQMFF.

This clone was counted a few times. This likely traces to a read error, being one base from a far larger clone. This chain uses TRDV2 with TRDJ3, with 12 bases identical to TRDD3. Germline CDR1 reads GEAIGNYY; CDR2 reads EKD. The CDR3 extends over 20 amino acids. The CDR3 is CACDSLLGDTSSWDSRQMFF. The CDR3 bases are TGTGCCTGTGACTCTTTACTGGGGGATACTAGCTCCTGGGACTCCCGACAGATGTTTTTC.

A note on this clone: Given a much more abundant clone one base away, this may be a read error. Other DNA sequences of this sample code for an identical CDR3. This rearrangement joins TRDV2 to TRDJ3, with 11 bases aligning to TRDD3. The CDR3 has 20 residues. Germline CDR1 is GEAIGNYY and CDR2 is EKD. CDR3 protein: CACDGWGIPPSSWDTRQMFF. The CDR3 DNA reads TGTGCCTGTGACGGCTGGGGGATACCTCCGAGCTCCTGGGACACTCGACAGATGTTTTTC.

The chain joins TRDV2 to TRDJ3; D might be TRDD3 (5 bases). Germline CDR1 and CDR2: GEAIGNYY and EKD. Trimming shortened V by 0 bases and J by 0 bases, and 14 bases separated the two germline ends. The CDR3 has 19 residues. In DNA form, the CDR3 reads TGTGCCTGTGACACCGCGTCCGGGGGTCGCTCCTGGGACACCCGACAGATGTTTTTC. It translates to CACDTASGGRSWDTRQMFF.

To note about this clone: A far larger clone is one nucleotide away, so this likely arose from a read error. The chain combines TRDV2 with TRDJ1, with 9 bases fitting TRDD3. The germline V gene encodes CDR1 GEAIGNYY and CDR2 EKD. CDR3 length equals 14 residues. Trimming cost V 2 bases and J 2 bases; bases outside gene matches: 2. In DNA, the CDR3 is TGTGCCTGTGACATGCTGGGGGATACCGATAAACTCATCTTT. The encoded protein is CACDMLGDTDKLIF.

By share, this clone ranks as large. At the DNA level, this CDR3 is encoded by other sequences in the same sample as well. The V gene is TRDV2, the J gene TRDJ2; D is perhaps TRDD3 (5 bases). The CDR3 contains 13 residues. V was shortened by 0 bases and J by 4 bases, with 5 bases between the two germline ends. Per the germline V gene, CDR1 is GEAIGNYY and CDR2 is EKD. The CDR3 DNA reads as TGTGCCTGTGACACCTGGGGGACAGCACAACTCTTCTTT. Its translation: CACDTWGTAQLFF.

On this clone: A far larger clone is off by one base, so a read error is likely. Different DNA sequences within this sample yield the same CDR3. V is TRDV2 and J is TRDJ3; 10 bases map to TRDD3. The germline gives CDR1 GEAIGNYY, CDR2 EKD. The CDR3 is 17 residues long. The CDR3 coding sequence is TGTGCCTGTGACAGTACTGGGGGATCCTGGGACACCAGACAGATGTTTTTC. Its protein is CACDSTGGSWDTRQMFF.